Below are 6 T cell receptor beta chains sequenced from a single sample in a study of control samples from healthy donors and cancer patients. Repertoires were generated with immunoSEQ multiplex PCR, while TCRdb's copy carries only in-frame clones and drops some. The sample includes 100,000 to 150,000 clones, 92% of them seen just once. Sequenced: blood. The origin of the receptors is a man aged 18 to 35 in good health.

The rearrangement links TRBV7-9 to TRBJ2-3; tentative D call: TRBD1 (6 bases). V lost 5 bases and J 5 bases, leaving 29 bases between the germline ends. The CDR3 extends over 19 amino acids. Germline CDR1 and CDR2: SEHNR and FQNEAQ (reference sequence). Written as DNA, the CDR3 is TGTGCCAGCAGCCAGCCCAGGGGATTTGGGCGCCTAGGTTTAGATACGCAGTATTTT. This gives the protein CASSQPRGFGRLGLDTQYF.

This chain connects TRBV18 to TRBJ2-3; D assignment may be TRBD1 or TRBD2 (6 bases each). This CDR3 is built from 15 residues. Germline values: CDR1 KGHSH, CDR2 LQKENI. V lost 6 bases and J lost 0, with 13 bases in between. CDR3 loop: CASSERGPSTDTQYF. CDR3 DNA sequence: TGTGCCAGCTCGGAACGGGGGCCTAGCACAGATACGCAGTATTTT.

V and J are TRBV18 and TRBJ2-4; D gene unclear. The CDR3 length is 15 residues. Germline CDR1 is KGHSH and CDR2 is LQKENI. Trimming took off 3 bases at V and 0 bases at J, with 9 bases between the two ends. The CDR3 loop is CASSPFRIAKNIQYF. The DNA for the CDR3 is TGTGCCAGCTCACCCTTTAGAATAGCCAAAAACATTCAGTACTTC. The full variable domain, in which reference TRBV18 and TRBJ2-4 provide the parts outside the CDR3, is NAGVMQNPRHLVRRRGQEARLRCSPMKGHSHVYWYRQLPEEGLKFMVYLQKENIIDESGMPKERFSAEFPKEGPSILRIQQVVRGDSAAYFCASSPFRIAKNIQYFGAGTRLSVL.

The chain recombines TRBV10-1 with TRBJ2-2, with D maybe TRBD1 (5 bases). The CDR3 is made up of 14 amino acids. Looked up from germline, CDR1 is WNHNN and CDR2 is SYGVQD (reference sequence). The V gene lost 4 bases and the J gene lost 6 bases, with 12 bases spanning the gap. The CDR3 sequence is CASSASETAGELFF. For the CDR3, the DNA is TGCGCCAGCAGTGCTTCAGAGACAGCCGGGGAGCTGTTTTTT.

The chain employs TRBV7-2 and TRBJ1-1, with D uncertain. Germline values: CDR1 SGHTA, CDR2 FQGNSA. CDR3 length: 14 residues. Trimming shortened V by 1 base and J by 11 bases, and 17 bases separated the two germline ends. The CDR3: CASSLDSSRVGAFF. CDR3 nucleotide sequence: TGTGCCAGCAGCTTAGATTCATCAAGGGTGGGCGCTTTCTTT.

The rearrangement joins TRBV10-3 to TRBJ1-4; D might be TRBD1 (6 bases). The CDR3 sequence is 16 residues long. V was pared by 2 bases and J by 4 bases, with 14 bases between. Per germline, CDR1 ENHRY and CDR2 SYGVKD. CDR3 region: CAISEGSTGLNEKLFF. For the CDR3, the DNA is TGTGCCATCAGTGAGGGTTCGACAGGACTTAATGAAAAACTGTTTTTT.